These 8 T cell receptor beta chains share one sample of origin, sequenced in a study of blood T cell repertoires in COVID-19. Clones were read by immunoSEQ multiplex PCR, and TCRdb kept only the in-frame ones, dropping some. This table holds roughly 160,000 clones, roughly 87% found once. The sequenced material came from PBMCs or T cells enriched from blood (not recorded which). These receptors were collected from a woman aged 50 to 60 who had recovered from COVID-19.

The chain joins TRBV4-1 to TRBJ2-5, with 7 bases lining up with TRBD1. The CDR3 has 18 residues. Germline-derived CDR1 and CDR2 are MGHRA and YSYEKL. The V and J ends lost 3 bases and 2 bases, in that order; junction bases with no gene match: 15. Here the CDR3 DNA reads TGCGCCAGCAGCCAGCAGACCGGGGTGAGGGGGCGACAAGAGACCCAGTACTTC. The encoded protein is CASSQQTGVRGRQETQYF.

V gene TRBV3-1 (or the pseudogene TRBV3-2) combines with J gene TRBJ2-7, with D maybe TRBD1 (6 bases). Looked up from germline, CDR1 is LGHDT and CDR2 is YNNKEL (reference sequence). V shed 4 bases and J shed 3 bases, with 10 bases lying between them. The CDR3 loop spans 13 amino acids. CDR3 DNA: TGTGCCAGCAGCCCGGGACACAGCTACGAGCAGTACTTC. As protein: CASSPGHSYEQYF.

The V gene is TRBV2, the J gene TRBJ1-5; the D is unclear. This CDR3 comprises 14 residues. Between the trimmed V and J ends, which lost 2 bases and 3 bases, there was a span of 8 bases. Per germline, CDR1 SNHLY and CDR2 FYNNEI. CDR3 in amino acids: CASSERVPNQPQHF. The CDR3 nucleotides are TGTGCCAGCAGTGAACGGGTGCCCAATCAGCCCCAGCATTTT.

The chain has TRBV7-2 and TRBJ1-5; TRBD1 is a possible D gene (5 bases). CDR3 length: 15 amino acids. V lost 6 bases, J lost 1 base, and 13 bases lay in between. Germline assignment: CDR1 SGHTA and CDR2 FQGNSA. CDR3 DNA: TGTGCCAGCAGGGCAGGTGGGGCGAGCAATCAGCCCCAGCATTTT. This translates into CASRAGGASNQPQHF.

The chain couples TRBV6-5 to TRBJ2-1; D might be TRBD2 (5 bases). Trimming cost V 2 bases and J 2 bases, with 10 bases left between them. Germline CDR1 is MNHEY and CDR2 is SVGAGI. This CDR3 has 15 amino acids. The CDR3 DNA is TGTGCCAGCAGTTACCACAGCGGCGCCTACAATGAGCAGTTCTTC. Protein: CASSYHSGAYNEQFF.

This chain joins TRBV7-2 and TRBJ2-7; tentatively, D is TRBD1 (6 bases). The V gene's germline CDR1 is SGHTA and CDR2 FQGNSA. V dropped 5 bases and J dropped 2 bases, with 16 bases sitting between them. The CDR3 is 15 residues long. The CDR3 coding sequence is TGTGCCAGCAGCCAGGGGCAGGGTATAACCTACGAGCAGTACTTC. This codes for CASSQGQGITYEQYF. Supplemented by reference TRBV7-2 and TRBJ2-7, the full variable domain reads GAGVSQSPSNKVTEKGKDVELRCDPISGHTALYWYRQSLGQGLEFLIYFQGNSAPDKSGLPSDRFSAERTGGSVSTLTIQRTQQEDSAVYLCASSQGQGITYEQYFGPGTRLTVT.

The gene calls are TRBV24-1 and TRBJ2-1, with TRBD1 as a possible D gene (6 bases). Trimming cost V 2 bases and J 3 bases, with 31 bases left between them. The CDR3 runs to 22 residues. Per the germline V gene, CDR1 is KGHDR and CDR2 is SFDVKD. The CDR3 nucleotides read TGTGCCACCAGTGATTCTTTAAAAAGGGGCAGCCAAGACAGGACCCACTACAATGAGCAGTTCTTC. Residues: CATSDSLKRGSQDRTHYNEQFF.

The chain combines TRBV28 with TRBJ2-5, with TRBD2 identical over 9 bases. Germline CDR1 and CDR2: MDHEN and SYDVKM. Trimming cost V 10 bases and J 5 bases; bases outside gene matches: 23. The CDR3 length is 18 residues. In DNA form, the CDR3 reads TGTGCCACCCAACGATGGACTAGCGTCAAAAGGTCGGGGGAGACCCAGTACTTC. Amino acids: CATQRWTSVKRSGETQYF.